This record covers a single TCR beta chain. The data were taken from a study of blood T cell repertoires in COVID-19. Participants, 18 to 89 years old, spanned under 25 US areas. Participant-reported clinical history was the basis for cohort assignment. As handled by the study authors: Amplifying reference gene primers gave estimates of nucleated cell counts. Some clones are missing from TCRdb's copy, which holds only in-frame ones; the method was immunoSEQ multiplex PCR. From that table come the V and J calls and clone size; the DNA was used to work out D and trimming. The sample has fewer than 250,000 clones, almost 90% seen once. Between the trimmed V and J ends, which lost 6 bases and 1 base, there was a span of 11 bases. The V gene's germline CDR1 is SGHRS and CDR2 YFSETQ. The CDR3 extends over 13 amino acids.

The sequence derives from a man aged 25 to 40 who had been exposed to COVID-19. The chain links TRBV5-1 to TRBJ2-7; weak D call: TRBD1 (5 bases). The specimen was PBMCs or T cells enriched from blood (not recorded which). The DNA for the CDR3 is TGCGCCAGCATGCAGGGTGAATCCTACGAGCAGTACTTC. Protein: CASMQGESYEQYF.